Listed below are T cell receptor beta chains from one sample, sequenced in a study of radiation and T cells in renal cell carcinoma. Profiling relied on immunoSEQ multiplex PCR, and the TCRdb table lists in-frame clones only, not all of them. The table lists 45,000 or so clones, around 83% of them singletons, with roughly 30% in the top ten. Specimen: blood, collected from a patient whose treatment included radiotherapy and nephrectomy. These receptors came from a woman in her seventies with renal cell carcinoma. Each CDR3 is given without its conserved first and last residue. The D gene is left open where the match is weak. Not every row has a clone size; where given, it reads once, few, many or a size class.

clone_size d_call j_call v_call cdr3_aa
few - TRBJ1-2 TRBV10-3 AISEVSPPDYT
once - TRBJ1-1 TRBV19 ASTIPTGTGNTEAF
- TRBD2 TRBJ2-5 TRBV9 ASSPLAGMRETQY
- TRBD1 TRBJ2-5 TRBV29-1 SVSPRGSQETQY
- TRBD1 TRBJ2-7 TRBV6-5 ASSYSRQGMNEQY
- - TRBJ2-1 TRBV7-2 ASSRTDKEQF
- - TRBJ1-1 TRBV27 ASSYRDTRNTEAF
- - TRBJ1-4 TRBV6-5 ASSRDTTNEKLF
- - TRBJ2-5 TRBV9 ASSVAARGPETQY
- TRBD1 TRBJ1-5 TRBV6-1 ASSRGQGIGQPQH
- - TRBJ1-2 TRBV7-9 ASSDGLTHGYT
- - TRBJ1-2 TRBV5-1 ASSPDTGGVGYT
- - TRBJ1-2 TRBV5-8 ASSFGQNYGYT
- - TRBJ2-7 TRBV19 ASSIYKREGLRLNEQY
- - TRBJ2-3 TRBV9 ASSVAKDSGRGADTQY
- TRBD2 TRBJ2-1 TRBV5-5 ACTFSGLPYNEQF
- - TRBJ2-3 TRBV7-9 ASSPGGGAADTQY
- - TRBJ1-5 TRBV12-2 ASRYPGRNQPQH
- TRBD2 TRBJ2-2 TRBV10-3 AISAGTSVNTGELF
- - TRBJ2-5 TRBV5-1 ASSLEETQY
- TRBD2 TRBJ2-5 TRBV4-1 ASSQEWTSEKKTQY